Presented here are 25 T cell receptor beta chains from one specimen sequenced in a study of cytomegalovirus exposure and HLA in healthy donors. PCR involved 60 Vbeta and 13 Jbeta primers. Produced via immunoSEQ multiplex PCR; TCRdb's table is partial and in-frame only. The sample carries 120,000 or so clones, about 80% recorded once. Sample: PBMCs. The receptor set was obtained from a woman aged 55-75 years in good health and CMV-seropositive.

The chain links TRBV7-6 to TRBJ2-7; weak D call: TRBD1 (5 bases). Germline V gene lookup returns CDR1 SGHVS and CDR2 FNYEAQ. This CDR3 contains 15 residues. Trimming left V 5 bases short and J 0 bases short, with 14 bases between. The CDR3 loop reads CASSEDPTDSYEQYF. DNA for the CDR3: TGTGCCAGCAGCGAGGACCCGACAGACTCCTACGAGCAGTACTTC. Full variable domain (outside the CDR3, taken from reference TRBV7-6 and TRBJ2-7): GAGVSQSPRYKVTKRGQDVALRCDPISGHVSLYWYRQALGQGPEFLTYFNYEAQQDKSGLPNDRFSAERPEGSISTLTIQRTEQRDSAMYRCASSEDPTDSYEQYFGPGTRLTVT.

V usage is TRBV5-1 and J usage is TRBJ1-3; 8 bases map to TRBD1. Germline V CDR1 and CDR2: SGHRS, YFSETQ. The CDR3 has 15 residues. With V trimmed by 4 bases and J by 4 bases, 7 bases remained unmatched. In DNA form, the CDR3 reads TGCGCCAGCAGCCGGGGACAGGACTACGGAAACACCATATATTTT. Its translation: CASSRGQDYGNTIYF.

J is TRBJ1-4 and V is TRBV19, with no clear D. The CDR3 totals 15 residues. With 5 bases removed from V and 4 bases from J, the gap between germline ends came to 14 bases. Germline CDR1 is LNHDA and CDR2 is SQIVND (reference sequence). The CDR3 is CASSPRGTSNEKLFF. Written as DNA, the CDR3 is TGTGCCAGTAGTCCCCGGGGAACGAGTAATGAAAAACTGTTTTTT.

This clone is deemed medium-sized. The V call is TRBV4-2, the J call TRBJ2-1; 9 bases map to TRBD1. From germline, CDR1 is LGHNA and CDR2 YNFKEQ. This CDR3 comprises 15 residues. V shed 0 bases and J 6 bases; nucleotides not matched to a gene: 3. The CDR3 spells CASSQDPTGGNEQFF. The CDR3, as DNA: TGTGCCAGCAGCCAAGATCCGACAGGGGGCAATGAGCAGTTCTTC.

J is TRBJ2-7 and V is TRBV2; 10 nucleotides align to TRBD1. With 2 bases clipped from V and 5 bases from J, the junction kept 3 bases outside the gene matches. The CDR3 sequence is 14 residues long. CDR1 is SNHLY and CDR2 is FYNNEI in the germline V gene. The CDR3 spells CASSEPGQGHEQYF. DNA for the CDR3: TGTGCCAGCAGTGAACCGGGACAGGGGCACGAGCAGTACTTC. Supplemented by reference TRBV2 and TRBJ2-7, the full variable domain reads EPEVTQTPSHQVTQMGQEVILRCVPISNHLYFYWYRQILGQKVEFLVSFYNNEISEKSEIFDDQFSVERPDGSNFTLKIRSTKLEDSAMYFCASSEPGQGHEQYFGPGTRLTVT.

This CDR3 is CASSPRGPYEQYF. The CDR3 nucleotides are TGTGCCAGCAGCCCGAGAGGTCCCTACGAGCAGTACTTC. The genes are TRBV7-9 and TRBJ2-5, with D unresolved. The J call may be wrong; the DNA end is better matched by TRBJ2-7. CDR1 and CDR2 (germline): SEHNR, FQNEAQ (reference sequence). The CDR3 loop spans 13 amino acids.

V gene TRBV27 combines with J gene TRBJ2-1; perhaps TRBD1 as D (6 bases). The CDR3 length is 14 residues. CDR1 is MNHEY, CDR2 SMNVEV, per germline (reference sequence). Trimming stripped 1 base from V and 5 bases from J, with 9 bases between. In DNA form, the CDR3 reads TGTGCCAGCAGTTTATATCAGGGGAACAATGAGCAGTTCTTC. Encoded protein: CASSLYQGNNEQFF.

The V call is TRBV2, the J call TRBJ1-2; D is possibly TRBD1 (6 bases). The CDR3 consists of 12 residues. Trimming took 7 bases from V and 4 from J, leaving 10 bases between them. The germline gives CDR1 SNHLY, CDR2 FYNNEI. The CDR3 DNA reads as TGTGCCAGCAAGCAGGGGCTCTATGGCTACACCTTC. Translating it yields CASKQGLYGYTF.

The chain links TRBV9 to TRBJ2-1, with a tentative D call TRBD1 (6 bases). The CDR3 is 14 residues long. Germline V lookup: CDR1 SGDLS, CDR2 YYNGEE. Between the trimmed V and J ends, which lost 3 bases and 3 bases, there was a span of 10 bases. The CDR3 is CASSDGDNYNEQFF. The CDR3 region has the DNA TGTGCCAGCAGCGATGGGGACAACTACAATGAGCAGTTCTTC.

The chain has TRBV11-2 and TRBJ2-5, with 12 bases identical to TRBD2. J lost 5 bases, V lost 5 bases, and 9 bases had no gene match. The V gene's germline CDR1 is SGHAT and CDR2 FQNNGV. The length of the CDR3 is 16 residues. The CDR3 loop is CASSPRLAGDGETQYF. DNA for the CDR3: TGTGCCAGCAGCCCCCGACTAGCGGGGGACGGGGAGACCCAGTACTTC.

In its sample, this clone was seen once. The rearrangement joins TRBV19 to TRBJ2-1, with a weak D call TRBD2 (5 bases). V was pared by 3 bases and J by 3 bases, with 6 bases between. Germline assignment: CDR1 LNHDA and CDR2 SQIVND (reference sequence). CDR3 length equals 13 residues. CDR3 in amino acids: CASSMTIYNEQFF. Written as DNA, the CDR3 is TGTGCCAGTAGTATGACTATCTACAATGAGCAGTTCTTC.

This clone was observed a single time. The chain carries TRBV29-1 and TRBJ2-1; 8 nucleotides agree with TRBD1. Per germline, CDR1 SQVTM and CDR2 ANQGSEA. This CDR3 is built from 13 residues. V lost 7 bases and J lost 7; bases outside the gene matches: 9. The CDR3 here is CSGGRGLQNEQFF. In DNA, the CDR3 is TGCAGCGGAGGCAGGGGGCTTCAAAATGAGCAGTTCTTC.

The genes are TRBV7-9 and TRBJ2-7; TRBD1 aligns across 9 bases. Germline-derived CDR1 and CDR2 are SEHNR and FQNEAQ (reference sequence). With V trimmed by 5 bases and J by 0 bases, 5 bases remained unmatched. CDR3 length: 15 residues. CDR3 in amino acids: CASSPPGQGSYEQYF. CDR3 sequence (DNA): TGTGCCAGCAGCCCTCCGGGACAGGGCTCCTACGAGCAGTACTTC.

This chain links TRBV5-4 with TRBJ2-5; maybe TRBD1 (5 bases). Germline loops: CDR1 SGHNT, CDR2 YYREEE (reference sequence). The CDR3 has 15 amino acids. V was clipped by 0 bases and J by 2 bases, with 11 bases between them. CDR3 bases: TGTGCCAGCAGCTTGGCTGTGACAGAACAAGAGACCCAGTACTTC. It encodes CASSLAVTEQETQYF.

The rearrangement uses TRBV7-9 and TRBJ2-1; possibly TRBD1 for D (6 bases). Trimming shortened V by 3 bases and J by 3 bases, and 12 bases separated the two germline ends. The CDR3 sequence is 15 residues long. CDR1 is SEHNR, CDR2 FQNEAQ, per germline (reference sequence). The CDR3 loop reads CASSFFQQGYNEQFF. CDR3 coding DNA: TGTGCCAGCAGCTTCTTTCAACAGGGCTACAATGAGCAGTTCTTC. The full variable domain, in which reference TRBV7-9 and TRBJ2-1 provide the parts outside the CDR3, is DTGVSQNPRHKITKRGQNVTFRCDPISEHNRLYWYRQTLGQGPEFLTYFQNEAQLEKSRLLSDRFSAERPKGSFSTLEIQRTEQGDSAMYLCASSFFQQGYNEQFFGPGTRLTVL.

V and J are TRBV7-9 and TRBJ2-3; TRBD2 matches 8 bases. The germline CDR1 and CDR2 sequences are SEHNR and FQNEAQ (reference sequence). The CDR3 has 16 amino acids. The junction had 10 bases not matched to a gene; V was cut back by 6 bases and J by 2 bases. The CDR3 spells CASRPNSGLVTDTQYF. CDR3 nucleotides: TGTGCCAGCAGGCCAAATTCGGGACTAGTCACAGATACGCAGTATTTT.

This clone was seen only once. The V call is TRBV15, the J call TRBJ1-2, with TRBD1 as a possible D gene (5 bases). V was shortened by 3 bases and J by 6 bases, with 26 bases between the two germline ends. The germline gives CDR1 LNHNV, CDR2 YYDKDF (reference sequence). The CDR3 runs to 18 residues. CDR3 DNA sequence: TGTGCCACCAGCAGGCACGGGGGGAAAGCCTATGGTTCCGATGGCTACACCTTC. Translated, it gives CATSRHGGKAYGSDGYTF.

This chain connects TRBV5-1 to TRBJ2-3; TRBD2 aligns across 7 bases. V lost 4 bases to trimming and J lost 4 bases; unmatched junction nucleotides: 6. CDR1 SGHRS and CDR2 YFSETQ come from the germline V gene. The CDR3 length is 14 residues. In nucleotides, the CDR3 is TGCGCCAGCAGCCCGAGCGGGAACGCAGATACGCAGTATTTT. Amino acid sequence: CASSPSGNADTQYF.

The chain combines TRBV9 with TRBJ2-7; tentatively, D is TRBD2 (6 bases). Germline CDR1 reads SGDLS; CDR2 reads YYNGEE. V was pared by 1 base and J by 6 bases, with 11 bases between. CDR3 size: 13 residues. The CDR3: CASSVLGGSEQYF. As DNA, the CDR3 is TGTGCCAGCAGCGTATTGGGAGGCTCCGAGCAGTACTTC.

The chain recombines TRBV9 with TRBJ1-2, with 8 bases aligning to TRBD1. This CDR3 contains 14 residues. Germline CDR1 is SGDLS and CDR2 is YYNGEE. V gave up 5 bases and J gave up 6 bases; unmatched junction bases: 9. The CDR3 here is CASRYQGQVDGYTF. In nucleotides, the CDR3 is TGTGCCAGCAGGTACCAGGGACAGGTCGATGGCTACACCTTC.

The chain joins TRBV4-1 to TRBJ2-1; D is possibly TRBD2 (6 bases). Per germline, CDR1 MGHRA and CDR2 YSYEKL. The V and J ends lost 3 bases and 0 bases respectively, with 15 bases between them. This CDR3 has 17 residues. The CDR3 DNA reads as TGCGCCAGCAGCCATGACGGGAGCCCCTCCTCCTACAATGAGCAGTTCTTC. It is translated as CASSHDGSPSSYNEQFF.

The V gene is TRBV7-9, the J gene TRBJ2-7; D is possibly TRBD2 (5 bases). V was clipped by 1 base and J by 1 base, with 23 bases between them. The length of the CDR3 is 19 residues. Germline CDR1 and CDR2: SEHNR and FQNEAQ (reference sequence). This CDR3 is CASSLGVSVSGSMSYEQYF. In nucleotides, the CDR3 is TGTGCCAGCAGCTTAGGAGTTAGTGTAAGCGGTAGCATGTCCTACGAGCAGTACTTC.

The chain links TRBV28 to TRBJ1-2; TRBD1 might be the D (5 bases). V was pared by 8 bases and J by 4 bases, with 17 bases between. CDR3 length equals 14 residues. The germline gives CDR1 MDHEN, CDR2 SYDVKM. The CDR3 DNA follows: TGTGCCAGCGGTGGCGGGGGGATTGGCTATGGCTACACCTTC. Its translation: CASGGGGIGYGYTF.

A word on this clone: An end of the junction does not agree with germline; a read error may underlie this. The chain joins TRBV13 to TRBJ2-7, with D possibly matching TRBD1 (6 bases). The CDR3 sequence is 11 residues long. Per germline, CDR1 PRHDT and CDR2 FYEKMQ (reference sequence). CDR3 sequence: CASSLTGTIDF. The CDR3 region has the DNA TGTGCCAGCAGCTTGACCGGGACAATCGACTTC.

This clone was recorded a few times. V and J are TRBV4-1 and TRBJ2-7; TRBD2 matches at 7 bases. This CDR3 is 18 amino acids long. CDR1 and CDR2 from the germline V gene are MGHRA and YSYEKL. V lost 1 base, J lost 5 bases, and 17 bases stayed unmatched. This CDR3 is CASSQVVVGGPRSHEQYF. The CDR3 DNA reads TGCGCCAGCAGCCAAGTGGTCGTGGGAGGGCCTAGATCCCACGAGCAGTACTTC.